The 3 T cell receptor beta chains reported below all come from one sample, sequenced in a study of blood T cell repertoires in COVID-19. TCRdb's copy holds only in-frame clones and misses some; the assay was immunoSEQ multiplex PCR. The data contain more than 45,000 clones, 83% of them singletons. Sequencing was carried out using peripheral blood. These receptors were collected from a man aged 40-49 years with acute or convalescent COVID-19.

The V and J genes are TRBV15 and TRBJ1-5, with 7 bases lining up with TRBD1. With V trimmed by 1 base and J by 8 bases, 5 bases remained unmatched. The CDR3 length is 14 residues. Germline V gene sequence: CDR1 LNHNV, CDR2 YYDKDF (reference sequence). This CDR3 is CATSRVQGTEPQHF. CDR3 sequence (DNA): TGTGCCACCAGCAGAGTCCAAGGGACAGAGCCCCAGCATTTT.

V gene TRBV5-5 combines with J gene TRBJ1-5, with TRBD1 matching over 8 bases. CDR3 length: 14 residues. The ends lost 1 base at V and 6 bases at J; junction bases unmatched: 3. Looked up from germline, CDR1 is SGHKS and CDR2 is YYEKEE (reference sequence). Written as DNA, the CDR3 is TGTGCCAGCAGCTTGTTAGACAGGGGTCAGCCCCAGCATTTT. This gives the protein CASSLLDRGQPQHF.

This rearrangement joins TRBV2 to TRBJ1-4; D is perhaps TRBD1 (6 bases). CDR1 SNHLY and CDR2 FYNNEI come from the germline V gene. This CDR3 spans 15 amino acids. V shed 6 bases and J shed 0 bases, with 11 bases lying between them. The CDR3 bases are TGTGCCAGCAGGACAGGACCTGCAACTAATGAAAAACTGTTTTTT. Its protein product is CASRTGPATNEKLFF.